Listed below are T cell receptor beta chains from one sample, sequenced in a study of cytomegalovirus exposure and HLA in healthy donors. Sequencing used immunoSEQ multiplex PCR; TCRdb keeps in-frame clones, though not all of them. This table holds fewer than 120,000 clones, approximately 78% found once. Source material: PBMCs. All receptors come from a woman aged 30 to 39 in good health and CMV-seronegative. Each CDR3 is given with its conserved first and last residue. The D gene is left open where the match is weak.

J gene,D gene,V gene,CDR3 DNA,CDR3 protein
TRBJ2-7,TRBD2,TRBV29-1,TGCAGCGCCATTGGGAGGGGCGGCCTGGACGAGCAGTACTTC,CSAIGRGGLDEQYF
TRBJ1-2,NA,TRBV7-6,TGTGCCAGCAGCCAGGTTGGATATGGCTACACCTTC,CASSQVGYGYTF
TRBJ1-1,NA,TRBV7-8,TGTGCCAGCAGCTTAGGTCGGGGGGGGCCCTCTGAAGCTTTCTTT,CASSLGRGGPSEAFF
TRBJ2-7,NA,TRBV14,TGTGCCAGCAGCCAAGAGTTTCCAGCGGAGGGGACCTACGAGCAGTACTTC,CASSQEFPAEGTYEQYF
TRBJ2-1,TRBD1,TRBV9,TGTGCCAGCAGCGACACAGGGGGGTCCTACAATGAGCAGTTCTTC,CASSDTGGSYNEQFF
TRBJ2-7,TRBD2,TRBV4-2,TGTGCCAGCAGCCAAGGGGAGGGGCCATCCTACGAGCAGTACTTC,CASSQGEGPSYEQYF
TRBJ2-7,TRBD1,TRBV4-3,TGCGCCAGCAGCCGATTAACAGGGGAAGGGGAGCAGTACTTC,CASSRLTGEGEQYF
TRBJ2-7,NA,TRBV28,TGTGCCAGCAGTTCCCATAGCGGTTACGAGCAGTACTTC,CASSSHSGYEQYF
TRBJ2-5,TRBD1,TRBV11-2,TGTGCCAGCAGCCAGTGGACAGGGGGCAAGGAGACCCAGTACTTC,CASSQWTGGKETQYF
TRBJ2-6,TRBD2,TRBV2,TGTGCCAGCACTGAGTTTCACCGGGAGGGCCTTGGGGCCAACGTCCTGACTTTC,CASTEFHREGLGANVLTF
TRBJ2-1,NA,TRBV7-9,TGTGCCAGCAGCTTGGGACTGAGCTCCTACAATGAGCAGTTCTTC,CASSLGLSSYNEQFF
TRBJ2-1,NA,TRBV11-2,TGTGCCAGCAGCTTACCAGGGCGAATTGAGCAGTTCTTC,CASSLPGRIEQFF
TRBJ1-4,NA,TRBV28,TGTGCCAGCAGTCAACAGGTGGGAGAAAAACTGTTTTTT,CASSQQVGEKLFF
TRBJ2-7,TRBD2,TRBV7-8,TGTGCCAGCAGCTTCACTTGGACTAGCGGGGGCAGCCGAATCAACGAGCAGTACTTC,CASSFTWTSGGSRINEQYF
TRBJ2-2,TRBD1,TRBV30,TGTGCCTGGAGGGACAGGGGGCATTTCAGGGAGCTGTTTTTT,CAWRDRGHFRELFF
TRBJ2-1,NA,TRBV6-5,TGTGCCAGCAGTTACGACTCCAGCTCCTACAATGAGCAGTTCTTC,CASSYDSSSYNEQFF
TRBJ2-5,NA,TRBV5-4,TGTGCCAGCGGAGAGGTAGAGACCCAGTACTTC,CASGEVETQYF
TRBJ1-2,TRBD1,TRBV7-9,TGTGCCAGCAGCTTAGGGATGGGGGGACAGGGTCACACTTATGGCTACACCTTC,CASSLGMGGQGHTYGYTF
TRBJ2-1,TRBD2,TRBV10-3,TGTGCCACCAGAGAGCGGGAGGGTTACAATGAGCAGTTCTTC,CATREREGYNEQFF
TRBJ1-2,TRBD1,TRBV6-4,TGTGCCAGCAGTGAACTGGGACAGTCCTATGGCTACACCTTC,CASSELGQSYGYTF
TRBJ2-7,TRBD1,TRBV30,TGTGCCTGGAAGAAGCAGGGGGCCTACGAGCAGTACTTC,CAWKKQGAYEQYF
TRBJ1-1,NA,TRBV28,TGTGCCAGCAGTTTAACAGGGACGAACACTGAAGCTTTCTTT,CASSLTGTNTEAFF
TRBJ2-1,NA,TRBV30,TGTGCCTGGAGTCCCAAATCATACGGACAGTTGAATGAGCAGTTCTTC,CAWSPKSYGQLNEQFF
TRBJ1-2,NA,TRBV27,TGTGCCAGCAGTTTAGGGGGCGAGGGCCATGGCTACACCTTC,CASSLGGEGHGYTF